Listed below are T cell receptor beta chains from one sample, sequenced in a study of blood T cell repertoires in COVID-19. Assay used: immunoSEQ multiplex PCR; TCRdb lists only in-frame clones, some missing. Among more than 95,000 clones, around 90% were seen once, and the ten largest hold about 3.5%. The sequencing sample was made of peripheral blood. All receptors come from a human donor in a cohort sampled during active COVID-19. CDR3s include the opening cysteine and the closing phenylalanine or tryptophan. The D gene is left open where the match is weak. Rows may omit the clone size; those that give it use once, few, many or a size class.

TGCGCCAGCAGCCAAGAAACAGGGGTTGGAAACACCATATATTTT	CASSQETGVGNTIYF	few	TRBJ1-3	TRBD1	TRBV4-3
TGTGCCAGCAGCTTTCAGGGTCTTGGAGCGGAAAAACTGTTTTTT	CASSFQGLGAEKLFF	.	TRBJ1-4	.	TRBV7-2
TGTGCCAGTAGTCCCCGTGGGACTAGCTACGAGCAGTACTTC	CASSPRGTSYEQYF	.	TRBJ2-7	TRBD2	TRBV19
TGTGCCAGTAGTATAGGTGGGACTAGCGGGGGGTACAATGAGCAGTTCTTC	CASSIGGTSGGYNEQFF	.	TRBJ2-1	TRBD2	TRBV19
TGTGCCAGCTCATCTCAGGGGGGAGTTTATAATTCACCCCTCCACTTT	CASSSQGGVYNSPLHF	.	TRBJ1-6	TRBD1	TRBV18
TGTGCCAGCAGAGCAAGGGGTAGAAATTCACCCCTCCACTTT	CASRARGRNSPLHF	.	TRBJ1-6	.	TRBV2
TGTGCCAGCAGCGTAGCTCCAGTGGGGGGAGAGACCCAGTACTTC	CASSVAPVGGETQYF	.	TRBJ2-5	.	TRBV9
TGCGCCAGCAGCCCGGGACGGGAGGGTTCACCCCTCCACTTT	CASSPGREGSPLHF	.	TRBJ1-6	.	TRBV5-1
TGTGCCAGCAGCCTATATACAGGGGGCCAAGAGACCCAGTACTTC	CASSLYTGGQETQYF	.	TRBJ2-5	TRBD1	TRBV28
TGTGCCAGCAGTTACGTGACAGGGTCTTCACCCCTCCACTTT	CASSYVTGSSPLHF	.	TRBJ1-6	TRBD1	TRBV6-2/TRBV6-3
TGTGCCAGCAGCCTCCTTGGCGGGAGGGCAGAGACCCAGTACTTC	CASSLLGGRAETQYF	.	TRBJ2-5	TRBD2	TRBV9
TGTGCCAGCAGATCGGGACAGAACTATGGCTACACCTTC	CASRSGQNYGYTF	.	TRBJ1-2	TRBD1	TRBV9
TGTGCCAGCAGCTTTTGGACAGTACACGTAGATAGCAATCAGCCCCAGCATTTT	CASSFWTVHVDSNQPQHF	many	TRBJ1-5	.	TRBV7-7
TGTGCCTCAGGGGTGCCACAAGAGACCCAGTACTTC	CASGVPQETQYF	once	TRBJ2-5	.	TRBV19
TGTGCCAGCAGCCCATTCAGGGGCAACTATGGCTACACCTTC	CASSPFRGNYGYTF	.	TRBJ1-2	.	TRBV3-1/TRBV3-2
TGCGCCAGCAGCCAGAGGGGGTCGCTGTTTTTT	CASSQRGSLFF	.	TRBJ2-2	.	TRBV4-1
TGTGCCAGCAGACCAGGACCCCCCGGGGCCGGGGAGCTGTTTTTT	CASRPGPPGAGELFF	few	TRBJ2-2	.	TRBV28
TGCGCCAGCAGTAACAGCGGGGGGCCGGGGACCCAGTACTTC	CASSNSGGPGTQYF	.	TRBJ2-5	TRBD2	TRBV10-1
TGTGCCAGTTATAACACAGCACCAACTAACTATGGCTACACCTTC	CASYNTAPTNYGYTF	.	TRBJ1-2	.	TRBV19
TGTGCCATCAGGCAGGGGGTAAACACCGGGGAGCTGTTTTTT	CAIRQGVNTGELFF	.	TRBJ2-2	TRBD1	TRBV10-3
TGTGCCAGTGGACTTAGCGGGGCCCTAGGAGATACGCAGTATTTT	CASGLSGALGDTQYF	.	TRBJ2-3	TRBD2	TRBV19
TGTGCCAGTATAGGAGGACCAGTCAATCAGCCCCAGCATTTT	CASIGGPVNQPQHF	.	TRBJ1-5	.	TRBV19
TGTGCCAGCAGCCCTTTGTCGTCGACTAGCGGGACTAGCACAGATACGCAGTATTTT	CASSPLSSTSGTSTDTQYF	.	TRBJ2-3	TRBD2	TRBV11-2
TGCGCCAGCAGCCAAGATGAGCCCGGGACAGGGGGCAACGAGCAGTACTTC	CASSQDEPGTGGNEQYF	few	TRBJ2-7	TRBD1	TRBV4-3
TGTGCCAGCAGCGTAGCAGGGACAGGGGGTGGCTATGGCTACACCTTC	CASSVAGTGGGYGYTF	.	TRBJ1-2	TRBD1	TRBV7-8
TGTGCCAGTAGTCCCGACCGTGCAGCGGGGGGGCGAAATACGCAGTATTTT	CASSPDRAAGGRNTQYF	.	TRBJ2-3	TRBD2	TRBV19
TGTGCCAGCAGCCAAGATCGCAGGGGGTACACTGAAGCTTTCTTT	CASSQDRRGYTEAFF	.	TRBJ1-1	TRBD1	TRBV4-2
TGCGCCAGCAGTCTCCAAAAACAGGGGCGAAGTGCTGAAGCTTTCTTT	CASSLQKQGRSAEAFF	.	TRBJ1-1	TRBD1	TRBV23-1
TGTGCCAGTAGTACCACTGCTAGCGGAACCTACGAGCAGTACTTC	CASSTTASGTYEQYF	.	TRBJ2-7	TRBD2	TRBV19
TGTGCCAGCAGCCCAGGTCCGGGACAGGGGACATCTTTCTTT	CASSPGPGQGTSFF	.	TRBJ1-1	TRBD1	TRBV7-3
TGTGCCAGCAGCTTGGACGGGTCCTCCTACGAGCAGTACTTC	CASSLDGSSYEQYF	.	TRBJ2-7	.	TRBV5-4
TGTGCCAGCAGTTACTCGAAGACAGGGGATCCGTCGGCTTTCTTT	CASSYSKTGDPSAFF	.	TRBJ1-1	TRBD1	TRBV6-5
TGTGCCAGCAGCAAACACGTGGGACTAGCGGAGATCTACGAGCAGTACTTC	CASSKHVGLAEIYEQYF	.	TRBJ2-7	TRBD2	TRBV7-9
TGCAGCGTTGTCCTAGCGCCTCGCTCCTACAATGAGCAGTTCTTC	CSVVLAPRSYNEQFF	.	TRBJ2-1	.	TRBV29-1
TGTGCCAGCAGTGAACAGGGTACCTATGGCTACACCTTC	CASSEQGTYGYTF	once	TRBJ1-2	.	TRBV6-1
TGTGCCACCAGCAACAAGTACAGTGAAGAGACCCAGTACTTC	CATSNKYSEETQYF	.	TRBJ2-5	.	TRBV15
TGTGCCAGCAGCTTAGGTGCACAGGTGAACACCGGGGAGCTGTTTTTT	CASSLGAQVNTGELFF	few	TRBJ2-2	.	TRBV7-9
TGTGCCAGCAGCTCGCGACTAGCGGACTACAATGAGCAGTTCTTC	CASSSRLADYNEQFF	.	TRBJ2-1	TRBD2	TRBV7-2
TGTGCCTGGAGTGTAGGGGGAGACGGCTACACCTTC	CAWSVGGDGYTF	.	TRBJ1-2	.	TRBV30
TGTGCCAGTACTCCGAGCGGGTACTATGGCTACACCTTC	CASTPSGYYGYTF	.	TRBJ1-2	.	TRBV19
TGTGCCTCCCACGAACAGGGGTGGTCCTACGAGCAGTACTTC	CASHEQGWSYEQYF	.	TRBJ2-7	TRBD1	TRBV30
TGCAGCGTTAGGGGGAGGGCATCCTACAATGAGCAGTTCTTC	CSVRGRASYNEQFF	.	TRBJ2-1	.	TRBV29-1
TGTGCCAGCAGTTACTTCACCCTAGCGGGAGTCCGAAACGCAGATACGCAGTATTTT	CASSYFTLAGVRNADTQYF	.	TRBJ2-3	TRBD2	TRBV6-2/TRBV6-3
TGTGCCAGCAGCGTAGGACATTCCCACTCTGGGGCCAACGTCCTGACTTTC	CASSVGHSHSGANVLTF	.	TRBJ2-6	.	TRBV9
TGTGCCAGCAGTTCCGGCGGGTCCAGCTCCTACAATGAGCAGTTCTTC	CASSSGGSSSYNEQFF	.	TRBJ2-1	.	TRBV28
TGTGCCAGCAGCCTTTCGACAGGGGTTGGAAACACCATATATTTT	CASSLSTGVGNTIYF	.	TRBJ1-3	TRBD1	TRBV7-3
TGTGCCAGCAGCCTAGACAGGTTCACAGATACGCAGTATTTT	CASSLDRFTDTQYF	.	TRBJ2-3	.	TRBV7-3
TGTGCCTTCTTGGGGCAGGGTGCACTTACTTCCTACGAGCAGTACTTC	CAFLGQGALTSYEQYF	few	TRBJ2-7	.	TRBV30
TGTGCCAGCAACCCCGGGACTCATTACTACAATGAGCAGTTCTTC	CASNPGTHYYNEQFF	.	TRBJ2-1	.	TRBV6-5
TGCGCCAGCAGCCACCCCGTCAAGAATATCTACGATGGGCAGTACTTC	CASSHPVKNIYDGQYF	.	TRBJ2-7	.	TRBV4-1
TGTGCCAGCAGTCAACGGGACAGGGGAAGCGAAGAGCAGTACTTC	CASSQRDRGSEEQYF	.	TRBJ2-7	TRBD1	TRBV6-5
TGTGCCAGCGAAGCGAGGACTAGAACCACAGATACGCAGTATTTT	CASEARTRTTDTQYF	.	TRBJ2-3	TRBD2	TRBV6-5
TGCGCCAGCAGCTCCCCGCGGGGGATCAATGAGCAGTTCTTC	CASSSPRGINEQFF	.	TRBJ2-1	TRBD2	TRBV5-1
TGTGCCACCAGCAGAGATCGGGGGTGGTACACCTTC	CATSRDRGWYTF	.	TRBJ1-2	.	TRBV15
TGCGCCAGCAGTTATGACAGGGACGATGGCTACACCTTC	CASSYDRDDGYTF	.	TRBJ1-2	TRBD1	TRBV5-1
TGTGCCAGCAGCGTAGGACACCGCCAAGAGACCCAGTACTTC	CASSVGHRQETQYF	.	TRBJ2-5	.	TRBV9
TGTGCCAGCAGCTTGATCGGTTATCAGCCCCAGCATTTT	CASSLIGYQPQHF	.	TRBJ1-5	.	TRBV5-8
TGTGCCAGTAGTACTACGGGGACAGGGGGTGACGAGCAGTACTTC	CASSTTGTGGDEQYF	.	TRBJ2-7	TRBD1	TRBV19
TGTGCCAGCAGCTTGATGGCGGCGGGAGTTGGAGATACGCAGTATTTT	CASSLMAAGVGDTQYF	.	TRBJ2-3	TRBD2	TRBV7-2